These 18 T cell receptor beta chains share one sample of origin, sequenced in a study of T cell changes during pregnancy in multiple sclerosis. Profiled with immunoSEQ multiplex PCR; TCRdb holds only in-frame clones, not every one. Seen here are 100,000 or so clones, 91% observed once, and the top ten hold 3% to 3.5%. Specimen: peripheral blood, collected in the second trimester of pregnancy. These TCRs come from a female donor with multiple sclerosis, enrolled in a pregnancy study.

This clone was seen a single time. The V call is TRBV19, the J call TRBJ2-7; TRBD2 matches at 8 bases. This CDR3 spans 15 amino acids. Per germline, CDR1 LNHDA and CDR2 SQIVND (reference sequence). Losses at the gene ends were 5 bases for V and 5 bases for J; bases not matched to a gene: 11. The CDR3 DNA sequence: TGTGCCAGTAGTCCCCTTGGCGGGAGGATAAACGAGCAGTACTTC. It specifies CASSPLGGRINEQYF.

The rearrangement links TRBV18 to TRBJ2-2, with 14 bases lining up with TRBD2. Per the germline V gene, CDR1 is KGHSH and CDR2 is LQKENI. This CDR3 has 18 amino acids. V lost 3 bases and J lost 2; bases outside the gene matches: 5. This CDR3 is CASSPGLAGVGNTGELFF. The CDR3 DNA reads as TGTGCCAGCTCACCGGGACTAGCGGGAGTGGGAAACACCGGGGAGCTGTTTTTT.

The CDR3 DNA sequence: TGTGCCAGCAGTTTAGACAGGGGAGGCAATCAGCCCCAGCATTTT. This translates into CASSLDRGGNQPQHF. This chain uses TRBV27 with TRBJ1-5; 8 nucleotides agree with TRBD1. Germline-derived CDR1 and CDR2 are MNHEY and SMNVEV (reference sequence). CDR3 length: 15 residues. After removal of 2 bases from V and 2 bases from J, the junction contained 2 bases not matched to a gene.

The gene calls are TRBV12-5 and TRBJ2-3; maybe TRBD2 (6 bases). The CDR3 length is 14 residues. CDR1 and CDR2 from the germline V gene are LGHNT and FRNRAP. The V end lost 4 bases, the J end lost 4 bases, and 12 bases lay between the germline ends. CDR3 residues: CASGSGSIADTQYF. The CDR3 DNA follows: TGTGCTAGTGGTTCCGGGAGCATCGCAGATACGCAGTATTTT.

J is TRBJ2-7 and V is TRBV6-5, with TRBD1 matching 8 bases. Germline values: CDR1 MNHEY, CDR2 SVGAGI. V was clipped by 6 bases and J by 10 bases; unmatched bases: 8. There are 12 residues in the CDR3. CDR3 protein: CASSPGQGRQYF. The CDR3 DNA reads as TGTGCCAGCAGCCCCGGACAGGGACGACAGTACTTC.

The chain recombines TRBV2 with TRBJ1-4; TRBD1 aligns across 11 bases. From germline, CDR1 is SNHLY and CDR2 FYNNEI. Trimming at V came to 6 bases and at J to 12 bases, leaving 18 bases not matched to a gene. This CDR3 region has 17 residues. The CDR3 is CASREDRGRGGTEELFF. CDR3 sequence (DNA): TGTGCCAGCAGGGAGGACAGGGGGCGGGGAGGTACCGAGGAACTGTTTTTT.

This clone was recorded only once. J is TRBJ2-1 and V is TRBV14; TRBD2 matches 13 bases. The germline V gene encodes CDR1 SGHDN and CDR2 FVKESK. The trim removed 4 bases at V and 8 bases at J, leaving 14 bases unmatched. This CDR3 is 18 amino acids long. Here the CDR3 reads CASSPMMILAGGPDEQFF. The CDR3 DNA reads as TGTGCCAGCAGCCCTATGATGATACTAGCGGGAGGGCCCGATGAGCAGTTCTTC.

The CDR3 protein is CASSPGGGAGYEQYF. The CDR3 DNA is TGCGCCAGCAGCCCGGGTGGGGGGGCTGGCTACGAGCAGTACTTC. This sequence joins TRBV5-1 and TRBJ2-7, with D possibly being TRBD2 (7 bases). Looked up from germline, CDR1 is SGHRS and CDR2 is YFSETQ. V was pared by 4 bases and J by 3 bases, with 17 bases between. The CDR3 sequence is 15 residues long.

This chain links TRBV9 with TRBJ2-7; TRBD2 matches 13 bases. The V gene end was trimmed by 4 bases and the J gene end by 7 bases; junction bases not matched to a gene: 8. The CDR3 covers 15 residues. The V gene's germline CDR1 is SGDLS and CDR2 YYNGEE. In DNA, the CDR3 is TGTGCCAGCAGCTCTGGACTAGCGGGAGCCGAAGAGCAGTACTTC. Translation gives CASSSGLAGAEEQYF. The full variable domain, rest sourced from reference TRBV9 and TRBJ2-7, is DSGVTQTPKHLITATGQRVTLRCSPRSGDLSVYWYQQSLDQGLQFLIQYYNGEERAKGNILERFSAQQFPDLHSELNLSSLELGDSALYFCASSSGLAGAEEQYFGPGTRLTVT.

The chain has TRBV7-6 and TRBJ2-5; 7 nucleotides align to TRBD2. The CDR3 is 15 amino acids. Looked up from germline, CDR1 is SGHVS and CDR2 is FNYEAQ. Losses at the gene ends were 5 bases for V and 5 bases for J; bases not matched to a gene: 11. CDR3 in amino acids: CASSSGTPKSETQYF. The CDR3 DNA sequence: TGTGCCAGCAGCAGCGGGACCCCGAAAAGTGAGACCCAGTACTTC.

This sequence joins TRBV7-9 and TRBJ1-2; D is perhaps TRBD1 (6 bases). Trimming took 5 bases from V and 4 from J, leaving 11 bases between them. The CDR3 totals 13 residues. The germline gives CDR1 SEHNR, CDR2 FQNEAQ (reference sequence). The CDR3 nucleotides read TGTGCCAGCAGCCTAGGAGGGGGCTATGGCTACACCTTC. Encoded protein: CASSLGGGYGYTF.

This chain joins TRBV6-1 and TRBJ2-7; 12 bases line up with TRBD2. The CDR3 is made up of 15 amino acids. Germline CDR1 and CDR2: MNHNS and SASEGT. The trim removed 6 bases at V and 7 bases at J, leaving 10 bases unmatched. Here the CDR3 DNA reads TGTGCCAGCAGGACAAAGACTAGCGGGAGTGGGGAGCAGTACTTC. Translating gives CASRTKTSGSGEQYF.

The V and J genes are TRBV6-6 and TRBJ2-7, with 7 nucleotides matching TRBD1. CDR3 length equals 12 residues. CDR1 is MNHNY, CDR2 SVGAGI, per germline (reference sequence). Trimming took 8 bases from V and 3 from J; bases not matched to a gene: 4. The CDR3 nucleotides are TGTGCCAGCCTGGGACAGAACTACGAGCAGTACTTC. Its protein product is CASLGQNYEQYF.

The V gene is TRBV2, the J gene TRBJ2-1; 13 nucleotides align to TRBD2. The CDR3 totals 14 residues. CDR1 SNHLY and CDR2 FYNNEI come from the germline V gene. V was clipped by 9 bases and J by 7 bases; unmatched bases: 6. The CDR3 loop is CASKGLAGVNEQFF. In DNA form, the CDR3 reads TGTGCCAGTAAAGGACTAGCGGGAGTTAATGAGCAGTTCTTC. The whole variable domain, remainder taken from reference TRBV2 and TRBJ2-1, is EPEVTQTPSHQVTQMGQEVILRCVPISNHLYFYWYRQILGQKVEFLVSFYNNEISEKSEIFDDQFSVERPDGSNFTLKIRSTKLEDSAMYFCASKGLAGVNEQFFGPGTRLTVL.

The rearrangement links TRBV5-1 to TRBJ2-1; 9 bases align to TRBD1. Germline assignment: CDR1 SGHRS and CDR2 YFSETQ. Germline trimming cut 4 bases from V and 2 bases from J; bases unmatched to any gene: 4. This CDR3 is 15 amino acids long. CDR3 residues: CASSRQGEAYNEQFF. For the CDR3, the DNA is TGCGCCAGCAGCAGACAGGGGGAGGCCTACAATGAGCAGTTCTTC. Supplemented by reference TRBV5-1 and TRBJ2-1, the full variable domain reads KAGVTQTPRYLIKTRGQQVTLSCSPISGHRSVSWYQQTPGQGLQFLFEYFSETQRNKGNFPGRFSGRQFSNSRSEMNVSTLELGDSALYLCASSRQGEAYNEQFFGPGTRLTVL.

The V and J genes are TRBV27 and TRBJ2-1; D remains ambiguous. The CDR3 extends over 16 amino acids. Trimming took off 4 bases at V and 2 bases at J, with 15 bases between the two ends. Per the germline V gene, CDR1 is MNHEY and CDR2 is SMNVEV (reference sequence). CDR3 in amino acids: CASSSLTGTTYNEQFF. In nucleotides, the CDR3 is TGTGCCAGCAGTTCTCTCACTGGTACTACCTACAATGAGCAGTTCTTC.

This chain links TRBV27 with TRBJ2-3; the D gene is possibly TRBD2 (6 bases). V lost 6 bases and J 2 bases, leaving 15 bases between the germline ends. Looked up from germline, CDR1 is MNHEY and CDR2 is SMNVEV (reference sequence). The CDR3 has 15 residues. As DNA, the CDR3 is TGTGCCAGCAGCATACCGGGACTGATCACAGATACGCAGTATTTT. This gives the protein CASSIPGLITDTQYF.

V usage is TRBV28 and J usage is TRBJ1-5, with D unclear. Germline assignment: CDR1 MDHEN and CDR2 SYDVKM. V lost 7 bases and J 11 bases, leaving 12 bases between the germline ends. There are 11 residues in the CDR3. This CDR3 reads CASNREMSQHF. The CDR3 nucleotides read TGTGCCAGCAACCGCGAAATGTCCCAGCATTTT. The full variable domain, its missing parts supplied by reference TRBV28 and TRBJ1-5, is DVKVTQSSRYLVKRTGEKVFLECVQDMDHENMFWYRQDPGLGLRLIYFSYDVKMKEKGDIPEGYSVSREKKERFSLILESASTNQTSMYLCASNREMSQHFGDGTRLSIL.